This T cell receptor beta chain was captured by sequencing in a study of technical replicates of blood from a few donors. TCRdb keeps only in-frame clones here, not all; method: immunoSEQ multiplex PCR. Of 65,000 to 85,000 clones listed, about 93% are singletons. The CDR3 sequence is 15 residues long. CDR1 is SEHNR and CDR2 is FQNEAQ in the germline V gene (reference sequence). V lost 3 bases, J lost 8 bases, and 3 bases stayed unmatched. The sequenced sample was T cells isolated from PBMCs. The clonotype was recovered from a human donor in good health. The chain couples TRBV7-9 to TRBJ2-1, with TRBD2 identical over 14 bases. The DNA of the CDR3 is TGTGCCAGCAGCTTCCCGGGACTAGCGGGGGATGAGCAGTTCTTC. This sequence encodes CASSFPGLAGDEQFF.